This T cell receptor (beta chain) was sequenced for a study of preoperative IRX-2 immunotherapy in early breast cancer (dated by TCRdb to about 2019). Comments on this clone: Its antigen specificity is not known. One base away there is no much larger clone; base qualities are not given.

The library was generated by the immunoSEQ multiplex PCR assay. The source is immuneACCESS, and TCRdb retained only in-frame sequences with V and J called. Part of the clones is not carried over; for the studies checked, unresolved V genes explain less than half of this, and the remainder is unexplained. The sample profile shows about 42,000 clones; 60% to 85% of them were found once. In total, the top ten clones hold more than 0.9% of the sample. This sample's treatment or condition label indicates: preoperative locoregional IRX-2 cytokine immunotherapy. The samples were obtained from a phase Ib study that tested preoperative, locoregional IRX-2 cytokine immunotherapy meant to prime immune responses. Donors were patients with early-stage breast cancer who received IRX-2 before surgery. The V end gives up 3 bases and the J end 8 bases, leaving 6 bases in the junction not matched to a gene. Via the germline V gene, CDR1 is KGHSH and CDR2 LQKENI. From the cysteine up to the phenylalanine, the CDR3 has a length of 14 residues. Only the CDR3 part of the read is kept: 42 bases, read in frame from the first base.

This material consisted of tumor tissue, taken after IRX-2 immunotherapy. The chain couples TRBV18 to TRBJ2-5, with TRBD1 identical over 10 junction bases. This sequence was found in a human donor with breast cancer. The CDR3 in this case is CASSPRDRGETQYF. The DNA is TGTGCCAGCTCACCTCGGGACAGGGGAGARACCCAGTACTTC.